The 11 T cell receptor beta chains presented below share a single source sample, sequenced in a study of OX40 agonist ivuxolimab in advanced cancers. This table comes from immunoSEQ multiplex PCR, and its TCRdb copy is limited to in-frame clones, with some not included. The sample holds 80,000 to 100,000 clones, 90% to 95% seen once. The source material was CD4+ or CD8+ T cells sorted from blood, sampled in a trial of the OX40 agonist ivuxolimab. These receptors all come from an adult with an advanced solid tumor such as melanoma, head and neck, liver or kidney cancer.

J is TRBJ1-2 and V is TRBV5-1; TRBD1 aligns across 8 bases. This CDR3 region has 14 residues. The germline V gene encodes CDR1 SGHRS and CDR2 YFSETQ. After removal of 4 bases from V and 7 bases from J, the junction contained 9 bases not matched to a gene. The CDR3 region has the DNA TGCGCCAGCAGCGTGGGACAGGCGCTTATTGGCTACACCTTC. Its translation: CASSVGQALIGYTF.

This clone was recorded once. The chain carries TRBV7-2 and TRBJ1-5, with a weak D call TRBD1 (6 bases). Germline values: CDR1 SGHTA, CDR2 FQGNSA. CDR3 size: 13 residues. V lost 5 bases and J 5 bases, leaving 10 bases between the germline ends. In DNA, the CDR3 is TGTGCCAGCAGCCCACAGGGCCATCAGCCCCAGCATTTT. Protein sequence: CASSPQGHQPQHF.

The chain has TRBV6-5 and TRBJ2-1, with unresolved D. Germline lookup yields CDR1 MNHEY and CDR2 SVGAGI. Trimming took off 0 bases at V and 11 bases at J, with 5 bases between the two ends. This CDR3 contains 11 residues. CDR3 DNA: TGTGCCAGCAGTTACTCGGCGAAGCAGTTCTTC. As protein: CASSYSAKQFF.

This clone came up a few times. The CDR3 nucleotides read TGTGCCAGCAGTTACTCGGCGGAATATCAGCCCCAGCATTTT. Amino acids: CASSYSAEYQPQHF. The V gene is TRBV6-5, the J gene TRBJ1-5, with D uncertain. This CDR3 has 14 residues. In germline, CDR1 is MNHEY, CDR2 SVGAGI. Trimming removed 0 bases from V and 5 bases from J, with 8 bases in between.

The chain links TRBV18 to TRBJ1-2; TRBD1 is a possible D gene (5 bases). CDR3 size: 13 residues. CDR1 KGHSH and CDR2 LQKENI come from the germline V gene. The germline V and J ends were trimmed by 6 bases and 4 bases, with 12 bases remaining between them. CDR3 DNA sequence: TGTGCCAGCTCCCCCGGGACCTCCTATGGCTACACCTTC. It encodes CASSPGTSYGYTF.

CDR3 sequence reads: CASRLTSGGFRKQYF. In DNA, the CDR3 is TGTGCCAGCAGACTGACTAGCGGGGGGTTTCGGAAGCAGTACTTC. This chain joins TRBV6-5 and TRBJ2-7; 13 bases map to TRBD2. Trimming cost V 6 bases and J 8 bases; bases outside gene matches: 10. The CDR3 spans 15 residues. Germline V CDR1 and CDR2: MNHEY, SVGAGI.

The rearrangement joins TRBV7-2 to TRBJ1-5, with D hard to call. The germline gives CDR1 SGHTA, CDR2 FQGNSA. CDR3 size: 14 residues. V lost 1 base, J lost 4 bases, and 8 bases lay in between. CDR3: CASSLGFGNQPQHF. The CDR3 nucleotides read TGTGCCAGCAGCTTAGGCTTTGGGAATCAGCCCCAGCATTTT.

As for this clone: This same CDR3 is encoded by further DNA sequences in the sample. This rearrangement joins TRBV20-1 to TRBJ2-3; D unclear. The CDR3 extends over 11 amino acids. CDR1 is DFQATT and CDR2 is SNEGSKA in the germline V gene (reference sequence). V was trimmed by 6 bases and J by 2 bases, leaving 6 bases between them. The CDR3 region has the DNA TGCAGTGCCACATCCACAGATACGCAGTATTTT. As protein: CSATSTDTQYF.

This rearrangement joins TRBV12-5 to TRBJ2-7, with a tentative D call TRBD1 (5 bases). Per the germline V gene, CDR1 is LGHNT and CDR2 is FRNRAP. CDR3 length equals 13 residues. V shed 7 bases and J shed 7 bases, with 17 bases lying between them. The CDR3 DNA follows: TGTGCTAGTGCTTCGTCAGGGCTGGGTGAGCAGTACGTC. Protein: CASASSGLGEQYV.

CDR3 in amino acids: CASSYSRGNTEAFF. DNA for the CDR3: TGTGCCAGCAGTTACTCGAGGGGAAACACTGAAGCTTTCTTT. The chain employs TRBV6-6 and TRBJ1-1; D may be TRBD1 (5 bases). Germline CDR1 MNHNY, CDR2 SVGAGI (reference sequence). The length of the CDR3 is 14 residues. V lost 0 bases and J lost 2, with 7 bases in between.

The V and J genes are TRBV7-2 and TRBJ2-4, with 11 bases matching TRBD2. CDR3 length: 16 amino acids. V lost 1 base, J lost 5 bases, and 4 bases stayed unmatched. From germline, CDR1 is SGHTA and CDR2 FQGNSA. The DNA of the CDR3 is TGTGCCAGCAGCTTAGTCGGGACTAGCGGACAAAACATTCAGTACTTC. It is translated as CASSLVGTSGQNIQYF.